Presented here are 3 T cell receptor beta chains from one specimen sequenced in a study of blood T cells in healthy people across ages. Together with a sample-barcoded 5' primer, a J-beta primer mix was included in a second PCR lasting about 7 to 11 cycles. TCRdb called the 5' RACE reads again in MiXCR, with one record for every CDR3 protein. The sample holds over 500,000 distinct CDR3 sequences, over 40% seen once. Sequencing input: blood. The source is a woman of 80 years or more in good health.

This clonotype has at least ten counts. The V gene is TRBV29-1, the J gene TRBJ2-1; D is unresolved. The CDR3 spans 12 residues. V was shortened by 3 bases and J by 5 bases, with 8 bases between the two germline ends. Germline assignment: CDR1 SQVTM and CDR2 ANQGSEA. The chain's CDR3 is CSVERRDNEQFF. The CDR3 nucleotides read TGCAGCGTTGAGCGGCGCGACAATGAGCAGTTCTTC.

The table lists this clonotype with a few counts. This chain connects TRBV25-1 to TRBJ1-3; D is possibly TRBD1 (5 bases). The CDR3 has 13 residues. Germline V gene data show CDR1 as MGHDK and CDR2 as SYGVNS. V lost 4 bases and J lost 6, with 10 bases in between. CDR3 nucleotides: TGTGCCAGCAGTGCTCCCGGGGCAAACACCATATATTTT. Translating it yields CASSAPGANTIYF.

This clonotype showed up just a few times. A much larger clone is a single base away; this may be a read error. The chain uses TRBV11-2 and TRBJ2-5, with D perhaps matching TRBD2 (6 bases). Germline-derived CDR1 and CDR2 are SGHAT and FQNNGV. This CDR3 contains 15 residues. The CDR3 bases are TGTGCCAGCAGCTTAGTGGGGGGTAGCCAAGGGACCCAGTACTTC. It codes for CASSLVGGSQGTQYF.